The sequence of this TCR beta chain was determined in a study of cytomegalovirus exposure and HLA in healthy donors. Researchers ran the PCR with 60 Vbeta and 13 Jbeta primers. TCRdb keeps only in-frame clones here, not all; method: immunoSEQ multiplex PCR. There are 190,000 or so clones in the sample; 82% occur only once, and roughly 0.098% lies in the top ten. The TCR comes from a boy aged 2 to 10 in good health and CMV-seronegative. The sequenced sample was PBMCs.

CDR3 amino acids: CASSLTGNTEAFF. The CDR3 bases are TGTGCCAGCAGCTTGACAGGGAACACTGAAGCTTTCTTT. The V call is TRBV7-3, the J call TRBJ1-1, with a tentative D call TRBD1 (6 bases). V shed 3 bases and J shed 1 base, with 6 bases lying between them. The CDR3 contains 13 residues. The germline gives CDR1 SGHTA, CDR2 FQGTGA. Full variable domain (remainder filled in from reference TRBV7-3 and TRBJ1-1): GAGVSQTPSNKVTEKGKYVELRCDPISGHTALYWYRQSLGQGPEFLIYFQGTGAADDSGLPNDRFFAVRPEGSVSTLKIQRTERGDSAVYLCASSLTGNTEAFFGQGTRLTVV.